The next 8 T cell receptor beta chains were all read from a single sample in a study of cytomegalovirus exposure and HLA in healthy donors. The data were produced by immunoSEQ multiplex PCR, yet TCRdb's version contains in-frame clones alone and is incomplete. The repertoire holds some 250,000 clones, about 90% seen once, with 3% to 3.5% in the top ten. Sample: PBMCs. The receptors derive from a woman aged 30 to 39 in good health and CMV-seronegative.

CDR3 protein: CASSPTPPGDFNEQFF. The DNA for the CDR3 is TGTGCCAGCAGCCCCACCCCCCCAGGGGACTTCAATGAGCAGTTCTTC. The V call is TRBV7-3, the J call TRBJ2-1, with D perhaps assigned TRBD1 or TRBD2 (6 bases each). This CDR3 spans 16 amino acids. Germline-derived CDR1 and CDR2 are SGHTA and FQGTGA. V was shortened by 5 bases and J by 6 bases, with 20 bases between the two germline ends.

The rearrangement links TRBV19 to TRBJ1-1; unclear D gene. The CDR3 consists of 12 residues. Germline V CDR1 and CDR2: LNHDA, SQIVND (reference sequence). The V and J ends lost 3 bases and 6 bases respectively, with 8 bases between them. CDR3 DNA: TGTGCCAGTAGTATCCCGGGATCTGAAGCTTTCTTT. Translation: CASSIPGSEAFF.

This rearrangement joins TRBV9 to TRBJ2-7, with D perhaps TRBD1 (5 bases). Germline CDR1 SGDLS, CDR2 YYNGEE. CDR3 size: 14 residues. V was shortened by 0 bases and J by 2 bases, with 9 bases between the two germline ends. The chain's CDR3 is CASSVDVTAYEQYF. The DNA for the CDR3 is TGTGCCAGCAGCGTAGATGTGACAGCCTACGAGCAGTACTTC.

This CDR3 is CASSPGQVGYEQYF. CDR3 bases: TGCGCCAGCAGCCCCGGGCAGGTGGGATACGAGCAGTACTTC. This chain connects TRBV4-1 to TRBJ2-7; D is uncertain. Trimming cost V 4 bases and J 4 bases, with 14 bases left between them. Germline CDR1 reads MGHRA; CDR2 reads YSYEKL. CDR3 length: 14 residues.

V usage is TRBV7-3 and J usage is TRBJ2-1; 7 bases fit TRBD2. This CDR3 comprises 16 residues. CDR1 and CDR2 (germline): SGHTA, FQGTGA. With V trimmed by 5 bases and J by 4 bases, 11 bases remained unmatched. In nucleotides, the CDR3 is TGTGCCAGCAGCCCCTGGGGGGGTGAGGGATACAATGAGCAGTTCTTC. Translating gives CASSPWGGEGYNEQFF. Using reference TRBV7-3 and TRBJ2-1 for the parts outside the CDR3, the full variable domain is GAGVSQTPSNKVTEKGKYVELRCDPISGHTALYWYRQSLGQGPEFLIYFQGTGAADDSGLPNDRFFAVRPEGSVSTLKIQRTERGDSAVYLCASSPWGGEGYNEQFFGPGTRLTVL.

The chain employs TRBV30 and TRBJ1-5, with TRBD1 as a possible D gene (5 bases). V lost 0 bases, J lost 2 bases, and 17 bases lay in between. This CDR3 spans 17 amino acids. Germline V gives CDR1 GTSNPN, CDR2 SVGIG (reference sequence). CDR3 DNA sequence: TGTGCCTGGAGTGTACCGCAGGGAATCGGGGGCAATCAGCCCCAGCATTTT. Translated, it gives CAWSVPQGIGGNQPQHF.

J is TRBJ2-1 and V is TRBV9; TRBD1 or TRBD2 may be the D gene (5 bases each). The CDR3 is 16 residues long. CDR1 SGDLS and CDR2 YYNGEE come from the germline V gene. Trimming pared 0 bases from V and 4 bases from J, leaving 14 bases between. As DNA, the CDR3 is TGTGCCAGCAGCGTAGAGGTTTCGGGACCTTACAATGAGCAGTTCTTC. Encoded protein: CASSVEVSGPYNEQFF.

The genes are TRBV6-6 and TRBJ2-1; D is unclear. Germline V gene sequence: CDR1 MNHNY, CDR2 SVGAGI (reference sequence). Trimming pared 7 bases from V and 7 bases from J, leaving 8 bases between. CDR3 length equals 11 residues. The CDR3 DNA follows: TGTGCCAGCACTCTTTCGAATGAGCAGTTCTTC. It encodes CASTLSNEQFF.